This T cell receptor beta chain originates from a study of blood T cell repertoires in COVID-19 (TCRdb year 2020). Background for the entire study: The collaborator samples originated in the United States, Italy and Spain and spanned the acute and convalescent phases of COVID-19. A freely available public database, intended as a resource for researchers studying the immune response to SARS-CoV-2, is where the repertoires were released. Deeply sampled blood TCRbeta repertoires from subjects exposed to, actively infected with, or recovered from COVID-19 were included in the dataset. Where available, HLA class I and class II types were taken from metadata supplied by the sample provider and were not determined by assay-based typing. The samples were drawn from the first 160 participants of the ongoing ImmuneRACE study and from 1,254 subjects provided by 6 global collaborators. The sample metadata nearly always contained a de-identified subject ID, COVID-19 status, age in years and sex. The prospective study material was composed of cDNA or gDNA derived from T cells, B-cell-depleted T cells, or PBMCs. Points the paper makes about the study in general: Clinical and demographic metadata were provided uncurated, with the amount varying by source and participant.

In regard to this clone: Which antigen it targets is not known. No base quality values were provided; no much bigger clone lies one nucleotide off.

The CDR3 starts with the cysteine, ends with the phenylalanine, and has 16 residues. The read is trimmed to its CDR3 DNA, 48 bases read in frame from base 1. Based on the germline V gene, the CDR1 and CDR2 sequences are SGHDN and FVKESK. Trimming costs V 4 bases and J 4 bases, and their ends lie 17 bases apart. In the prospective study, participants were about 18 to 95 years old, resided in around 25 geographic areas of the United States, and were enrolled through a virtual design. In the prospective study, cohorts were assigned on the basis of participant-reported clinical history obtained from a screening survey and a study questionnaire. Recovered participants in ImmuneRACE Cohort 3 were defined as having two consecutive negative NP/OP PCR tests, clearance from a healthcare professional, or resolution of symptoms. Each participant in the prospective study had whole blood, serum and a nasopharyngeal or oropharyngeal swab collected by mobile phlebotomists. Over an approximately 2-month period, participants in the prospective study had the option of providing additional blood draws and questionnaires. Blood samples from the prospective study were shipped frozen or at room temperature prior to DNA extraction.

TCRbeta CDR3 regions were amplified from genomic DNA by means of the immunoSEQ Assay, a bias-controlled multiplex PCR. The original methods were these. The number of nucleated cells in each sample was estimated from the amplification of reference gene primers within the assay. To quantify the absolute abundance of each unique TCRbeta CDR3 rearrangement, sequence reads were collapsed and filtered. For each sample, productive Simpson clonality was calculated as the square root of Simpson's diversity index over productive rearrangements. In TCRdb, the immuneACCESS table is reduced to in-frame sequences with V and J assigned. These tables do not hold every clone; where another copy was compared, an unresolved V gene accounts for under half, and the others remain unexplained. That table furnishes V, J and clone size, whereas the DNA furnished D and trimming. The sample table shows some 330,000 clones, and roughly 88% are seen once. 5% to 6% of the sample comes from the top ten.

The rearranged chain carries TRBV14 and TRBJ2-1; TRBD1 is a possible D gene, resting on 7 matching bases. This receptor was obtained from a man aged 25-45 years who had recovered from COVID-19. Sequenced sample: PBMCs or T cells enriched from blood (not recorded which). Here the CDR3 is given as CASSLTGQGGYNEQFF. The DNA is TGTGCCAGCAGCCTGACAGGCCAGGGGGGTTACAATGAGCAGTTCTTC.